The rows below give T cell receptor beta chains drawn from one sample of a study of T cell repertoires in cytomegalovirus infection. No antigens are known for them. TCRdb passed the reads through MiXCR, listing each CDR3 protein once. Among about half a million distinct CDR3 sequences listed, 30% to 40% were seen once. Sequenced here: cultured PBMCs, sampled from culture after CMV antigen stimulation. These receptor sequences come from a human donor in good health (CMV status not recorded). Some clones in this sample may be carry-over from other donors' samples. Each CDR3 is given with its conserved first and last residue. The D gene is left open where the match is weak. Not all rows give a size; the values are once, few, many and, for expanded clones, a class.

TRBJ2-7 | TRBV29-1 | . | 15 | TRBD2 | TGCAGCGTTTCCCCTACTAGCGGGGTGGCAGGGGAGCAGTACTTC | CSVSPTSGVAGEQYF
TRBJ1-3 | TRBV20-1 | few | 15 | . | TGCAGTGCTAGTATTAGTATCAGCTCTGGAAACACCATATATTTT | CSASISISSGNTIYF
TRBJ2-1 | TRBV9 | . | 15 | TRBD2 | TGTGCCAGCAGCGTTGTTCGTAGCGGGATGGGTGAGCAGTTCTTC | CASSVVRSGMGEQFF
TRBJ2-2 | TRBV7-2 | . | 16 | . | TGTGCCAGCAGCTTAGGTAGAGCCTTGAACACCGGGGAGCTGTTTTTT | CASSLGRALNTGELFF
TRBJ1-5 | TRBV28 | . | 16 | TRBD1 | TGTGCCAGCAGTCTCCTGACAGGGAAGGACAATCAGCCCCAGCATTTT | CASSLLTGKDNQPQHF
TRBJ2-7 | TRBV29-1 | . | 12 | . | TGCAGCGTCGAATGGGGGGCCTACGAGCAGTACTTC | CSVEWGAYEQYF
TRBJ1-3 | TRBV20-1 | once | 14 | . | TGCAGTGCTCCTGACAGCTCCAAACGAAACACCATATATTTT | CSAPDSSKRNTIYF
TRBJ1-3 | TRBV7-8 | few | 15 | TRBD1 | TGTGCCAGCAGCTTAGGAAGGACAGGAGGAAACACCATATATTTT | CASSLGRTGGNTIYF
TRBJ2-3 | TRBV2 | . | 16 | . | TGTGCCAGCAGTGATGTGCTAGCACTTAGCTCGGATACGCAGTATTTT | CASSDVLALSSDTQYF
TRBJ2-1 | TRBV30 | . | 14 | . | TGTGCCTGGAGTGTACCGGTGATCTACAATGAGCAGTTCTTC | CAWSVPVIYNEQFF
TRBJ1-4 | TRBV27 | few | 15 | TRBD1 | TGTGCCAGCCACCATTGGACAGGGGGCGAGGAAAAACTGTTTTTT | CASHHWTGGEEKLFF
TRBJ2-2 | TRBV11-2 | few | 16 | . | TGTGCCAGCAGCTTAGTTTCCACGCTCGGAACCGGGGAGCTGTTTTTT | CASSLVSTLGTGELFF
TRBJ1-5 | TRBV7-2 | many | 15 | TRBD1 | TGTGCCAGCAGCGTCGACAGGGTTAGCAATCAGCCCCAGCATTTT | CASSVDRVSNQPQHF
TRBJ1-6 | TRBV6-6 | . | 16 | TRBD1 | TGTGCCAGCAGTTGGGACAGGGCAAACTATAATTCACCCCTCCACTTT | CASSWDRANYNSPLHF
TRBJ1-2 | TRBV20-1 | . | 14 | TRBD1 | TGCAGTGCTAGGCAGGGGGGAATTAACTATGGCTACACCTTC | CSARQGGINYGYTF
TRBJ1-4 | TRBV7-9 | . | 16 | TRBD1 | TGTGCCAGCAGTTCCGGGACAGGAGCAACTAATGAAAAACTGTTTTTT | CASSSGTGATNEKLFF
TRBJ2-1 | TRBV19 | . | 13 | . | TGTGCCAGTGGAGGGCAGAAGTACAATGAGCAGTTCTTC | CASGGQKYNEQFF
TRBJ2-7 | TRBV6-2/TRBV6-3 | . | 11 | . | TGTGCCAGCAGTGACGGATACGAGCAGTACTTC | CASSDGYEQYF
TRBJ2-4 | TRBV20-1 | . | 15 | TRBD2 | TGCAGTGTCGGTAGCGGGAGGGATGCCAAAAACATTCAGTACTTC | CSVGSGRDAKNIQYF
TRBJ1-6 | TRBV28 | once | 14 | . | TGTGCCAGCAGCCCACCCTCCTATAATTCACCCCTCCACTTT | CASSPPSYNSPLHF
TRBJ2-4 | TRBV6-5 | . | 14 | TRBD2 | TGTGCCAGCAGTTACTTGGGCGGGGGAAACATTCAGTACTTC | CASSYLGGGNIQYF
TRBJ2-1 | TRBV7-2 | many | 12 | . | TGTGCCAGCAGCTTAGGGGCCAATGAGCAGTTCTTC | CASSLGANEQFF
TRBJ1-3 | TRBV6-6 | few | 14 | . | TGTGCCAGCAGTTATCGGGGCTCTGGAAACACCATATATTTT | CASSYRGSGNTIYF
TRBJ2-7 | TRBV6-2/TRBV6-3 | . | 16 | . | TGTGCCAGCAGTCGCACAGGAGGAGGATCTACCTACGAGCAGTACTTC | CASSRTGGGSTYEQYF
TRBJ1-5 | TRBV19 | few | 14 | TRBD1 | TGTGCCAGTAGTACGGACAGGATCAATCAGCCCCAGCATTTT | CASSTDRINQPQHF
TRBJ2-1 | TRBV7-2 | many | 13 | . | TGTGCCAGCAGCTTAGAGCGGACCAATGAGCAGTTCTTC | CASSLERTNEQFF
TRBJ2-1 | TRBV11-2 | few | 13 | . | TGTGCCAGCAGCTTAGATCTGGTCAATGAGCAGTTCTTC | CASSLDLVNEQFF
TRBJ2-1 | TRBV6-5 | few | 14 | TRBD1 | TGTGCCAGCAGAACCGAGGGGGCACTGAATGAGCAGTTCTTC | CASRTEGALNEQFF
TRBJ1-4 | TRBV7-2 | . | 17 | . | TGTGCCAGCAGCTATGACCCAAATACTGCAACTAATGAAAAACTGTTTTTT | CASSYDPNTATNEKLFF